One sample yielded the 12 T cell receptor beta chains listed below, sequenced in a study of CD8 T cells in Susac syndrome. It was with random hexamers that about 0.45 to 1 ug RNA was reverse transcribed. TCRdb fed the immunoSEQ multiplex PCR reads into MiXCR, producing one record per CDR3 protein. Here the sample spans about 180,000 distinct CDR3 sequences, 95% being singletons. Sequencing used CD4+ T cells from PBMCs. The source is a human donor with multiple sclerosis.

This clonotype has only a few counts. V and J are TRBV5-4 and TRBJ2-5; no firm D call. Germline V gene data show CDR1 as SGHNT and CDR2 as YYREEE (reference sequence). The CDR3 length is 13 residues. Deletions cut 4 bases from V and 2 bases from J, with 9 bases between. The CDR3 spells CASSPTPQETQYF. The CDR3 region has the DNA TGTGCCAGCAGCCCCACTCCGCAAGAGACCCAGTACTTC.

This rearrangement joins TRBV21-1 to TRBJ2-5; the D call of TRBD2 is as the table states it, not checked on the DNA. TRBV21-1 is a pseudogene locus. The CDR3 runs to 17 residues. As DNA, the CDR3 is TGTGCCAGCAGCAAAATGGATGGGCAGCCTCGAGGGGAGACCCAGTACTTC. Residues: CASSKMDGQPRGETQYF.

The J gene is TRBJ2-2, the V gene TRBV13, with 9 nucleotides matching TRBD2. The J segment lost 0 bases and the V segment lost 8 bases, leaving 7 bases of the junction unmatched. The germline V gene encodes CDR1 PRHDT and CDR2 FYEKMQ (reference sequence). The CDR3 runs to 16 residues. This chain's CDR3 is CASRKAGGPNTGELFF. In DNA, the CDR3 is TGTGCCAGCCGAAAGGCGGGGGGGCCGAACACCGGGGAGCTGTTTTTT. Combining the CDR3 with reference TRBV13 and TRBJ2-2 gives the whole variable domain AAGVIQSPRHLIKEKRETATLKCYPIPRHDTVYWYQQGPGQDPQFLISFYEKMQSDKGSIPDRFSAQQFSDYHSELNMSSLELGDSALYFCASRKAGGPNTGELFFGEGSRLTVL.

The chain combines TRBV12-3 or TRBV12-4 with TRBJ1-1; 8 nucleotides agree with TRBD1. The CDR3 runs to 13 residues. Trimming cost V 6 bases and J 6 bases; bases outside gene matches: 6. The CDR3 spells CASSRDRGSEAFF. The CDR3 coding sequence is TGTGCCAGCAGCCGAGACAGGGGTTCTGAAGCTTTCTTT.

This chain connects TRBV29-1 to TRBJ1-1; 7 bases match TRBD1. J was trimmed by 5 bases and V by 2 bases; bases with no gene match: 11. Germline V gene sequence: CDR1 SQVTM, CDR2 ANQGSEA. CDR3 length: 15 amino acids. The CDR3 bases are TGCAGCGTTGAATCTGAGGGGGCGTTTGTAACTGAAGCTTTCTTT. Translating it yields CSVESEGAFVTEAFF.

The chain is built from TRBV9 and TRBJ2-1; 7 positions match TRBD1. After removal of 3 bases from V and 0 bases from J, the junction contained 6 bases not matched to a gene. The germline CDR1 and CDR2 sequences are SGDLS and YYNGEE. This CDR3 is 16 amino acids long. The CDR3 region is CASSARGQSSYNEQFF. The DNA of the CDR3 is TGTGCCAGCAGCGCCCGGGGACAGAGCTCCTACAATGAGCAGTTCTTC.

The V and J genes are TRBV20-1 and TRBJ2-7, with TRBD1 as a possible D gene (6 bases). The CDR3 loop spans 14 amino acids. Germline assignment: CDR1 DFQATT and CDR2 SNEGSKA (reference sequence). Deletions cut 6 bases from V and 4 bases from J, with 19 bases between. The CDR3 is CSAWSRRGLYEQYF. The CDR3 DNA follows: TGCAGTGCCTGGTCTCGCAGGGGCCTTTACGAGCAGTACTTC.

The chain employs TRBV20-1 and TRBJ1-5; D might be TRBD1 (6 bases). V was cut by 2 bases and J by 8 bases, with 13 bases left in between. The CDR3 totals 13 residues. Germline V lookup: CDR1 DFQATT, CDR2 SNEGSKA (reference sequence). CDR3 loop: CSARPPQGEPQHF. The CDR3 DNA follows: TGCAGTGCTAGACCCCCACAGGGTGAGCCCCAGCATTTT.

The chain has TRBV9 and TRBJ2-3, with D perhaps matching TRBD1 or TRBD2 (5 bases each). In germline, CDR1 is SGDLS, CDR2 YYNGEE. Trimming took off 3 bases at V and 4 bases at J, with 18 bases between the two ends. The CDR3 is 16 amino acids. In DNA form, the CDR3 reads TGTGCCAGCAGCGCCGGGACCCCGAGGGATCCAGATACGCAGTATTTT. It translates to CASSAGTPRDPDTQYF.

This clonotype was seen a few times. V is TRBV18 and J is TRBJ1-1, with TRBD1 as a possible D gene (6 bases). V shed 6 bases and J shed 1 base, with 9 bases lying between them. From germline, CDR1 is KGHSH and CDR2 LQKENI. CDR3 size: 13 residues. CDR3 nucleotides: TGTGCCAGCTCCCCGGGACAGAACACTGAAGCTTTCTTT. It yields the protein CASSPGQNTEAFF. Drawing the rest from reference TRBV18 and TRBJ1-1, the complete variable domain is NAGVMQNPRHLVRRRGQEARLRCSPMKGHSHVYWYRQLPEEGLKFMVYLQKENIIDESGMPKERFSAEFPKEGPSILRIQQVVRGDSAAYFCASSPGQNTEAFFGQGTRLTVV.

The chain uses TRBV12-3 or TRBV12-4 and TRBJ1-1, with D possibly matching TRBD1 (6 bases). V was cut by 3 bases and J by 3 bases, with 17 bases left in between. This CDR3 has 16 amino acids. For the CDR3, the DNA is TGTGCCAGCAGTTTCGGACACAGGGAGAGGGACACTGAAGCTTTCTTT. Residues: CASSFGHRERDTEAFF.

V usage is TRBV29-1 and J usage is TRBJ2-7; TRBD2 might be the D (5 bases). The CDR3 sequence is 14 residues long. V was pared by 5 bases and J by 2 bases, with 16 bases between. CDR1 and CDR2 (germline): SQVTM, ANQGSEA. CDR3 residues: CSVSPRTGTYEQYF. The CDR3 DNA is TGCAGCGTTTCTCCCAGGACGGGAACCTACGAGCAGTACTTC.